These T cell receptor beta chains were read from a single sample in a study of response to subunit inactivated influenza vaccine. TCRdb re-called the RT-PCR reads through MiXCR, storing one row per CDR3 protein. The profile covers 500,000 to 750,000 distinct CDR3 sequences, with approximately 15% appearing a single time and over 8.5% taken by the ten largest. Sample: PBMCs from blood, taken about 12 days after vaccination. The receptors stem from a man aged 50-59 years who received an inactivated influenza vaccine. The CDR3 runs from the conserved cysteine through the conserved F or W. D genes are given only for firm matches. Size tells how often a clone was seen (once, few, many) or the class of an expanded clone, and some rows leave it out.

TRBJ2-7 TRBV12-3/TRBV12-4 TRBD1 NA CASSLSEFPDRGLYEQYF TGTGCCAGCAGTTTAAGCGAATTTCCGGACAGGGGGCTCTACGAGCAGTACTTC
TRBJ2-7 TRBV28 TRBD1 NA CASSFPGTGSYEQYF TGTGCCAGCAGTTTCCCCGGGACAGGGTCCTACGAGCAGTACTTC
TRBJ1-4 TRBV20-1 TRBD1 few CSAAGTGREKLFF TGCAGTGCTGCCGGGACAGGGCGGGAAAAACTGTTTTTT
TRBJ1-2 TRBV29-1 TRBD1 NA CSVRDRRYGYTF TGCAGCGTCCGGGACAGACGCTATGGCTACACCTTC
TRBJ2-7 TRBV29-1 NA few CSVEDPKQYF TGCAGCGTTGAAGATCCGAAGCAGTACTTC
TRBJ2-5 TRBV7-9 NA NA CASSLSGRPGTQYF TGTGCCAGCAGCTTAAGTGGGAGACCTGGGACCCAGTACTTC
TRBJ2-5 TRBV9 NA few CASSVGWEVGETQYF TGTGCCAGCAGCGTAGGGTGGGAGGTCGGGGAGACCCAGTACTTC
TRBJ2-3 TRBV18 TRBD2 NA CASSSTSGSADTQYF TGTGCCAGCTCATCTACTAGCGGGAGCGCAGATACGCAGTATTTT
TRBJ1-5 TRBV20-1 NA few CSARRHDQPQHF TGCAGTGCTAGAAGGCATGATCAGCCCCAGCATTTT
TRBJ1-3 TRBV5-5 NA few CASSLAAQNSGNTIYF TGTGCCAGCAGCTTAGCCGCACAAAACTCTGGAAACACCATATATTTT
TRBJ2-2 TRBV20-1 NA NA CSGAGLTGELFF TGCAGTGGCGCGGGGTTAACCGGGGAGCTGTTTTTT
TRBJ2-3 TRBV29-1 NA NA CSVGGYFGASTDTQYF TGCAGCGTCGGGGGTTATTTCGGGGCCAGCACAGATACGCAGTATTTT
TRBJ1-4 TRBV4-3 NA few CASSVGRFNEKLFF TGCGCCAGCAGCGTGGGGAGGTTTAATGAAAAACTGTTTTTT
TRBJ1-4 TRBV20-1 TRBD1 few CSARTGGAPEKLFF TGCAGTGCTAGGACAGGGGGCGCTCCGGAAAAACTGTTTTTT
TRBJ2-5 TRBV25-1 NA few CASSVGPSRETQYF TGTGCCAGCAGTGTTGGGCCGTCTCGAGAGACCCAGTACTTC
TRBJ2-2 TRBV12-3/TRBV12-4 TRBD1 many CASSPNFSGTANTGELFF TGTGCCAGCAGTCCAAACTTTTCCGGGACAGCAAACACCGGGGAGCTGTTTTTT
TRBJ2-7 TRBV5-1 NA few CASSLEGEQYF TGCGCCAGCAGCCTGGAAGGCGAGCAGTACTTC
TRBJ1-1 TRBV4-2 NA NA CASSHETGDTEAFF TGTGCCAGCAGCCACGAGACCGGGGACACTGAAGCTTTCTTT
TRBJ2-5 TRBV7-2 TRBD1 many CASSERTGQAVETQYF TGTGCCAGCAGCGAACGGACAGGCCAGGCTGTGGAGACCCAGTACTTC
TRBJ1-6 TRBV5-1 NA few CASSLGDSWGNSPLHF TGCGCCAGCAGCTTGGGAGACTCATGGGGGAATTCACCCCTCCACTTT
TRBJ2-1 TRBV29-1 NA few CSVDESGSSYNEQFF TGCAGCGTTGATGAGAGCGGTAGCTCCTACAATGAGCAGTTCTTC
TRBJ1-3 TRBV7-2 NA NA CATGINSGNTIYF TGTGCTACAGGCATTAACTCTGGAAACACCATATATTTT
TRBJ2-7 TRBV7-2 TRBD1 NA CASSDRVGEQYF TGTGCCAGCAGCGACAGGGTTGGCGAGCAGTACTTC
TRBJ2-1 TRBV7-8 TRBD2 many CASSSRTSGGTSSYNEQFF TGTGCCAGCAGCTCCAGGACTAGCGGGGGGACAAGCTCCTACAATGAGCAGTTCTTC
TRBJ2-5 TRBV12-3/TRBV12-4 NA many CASREEGESETQYF TGTGCCAGCCGAGAAGAAGGGGAGAGCGAGACCCAGTACTTC
TRBJ2-1 TRBV12-3/TRBV12-4 TRBD1 NA CASRAPDRVKNEQFF TGTGCCAGCAGGGCCCCGGACAGGGTAAAAAATGAGCAGTTCTTC
TRBJ2-1 TRBV5-1 NA NA CASSTKGESSYNEQFF TGCGCCAGCAGCACCAAAGGGGAGAGCTCCTACAATGAGCAGTTCTTC
TRBJ2-7 TRBV28 NA many CASRDQGYEQYF TGTGCCAGCAGGGACCAGGGTTACGAGCAGTACTTC
TRBJ1-1 TRBV19 NA NA CANFPGRRNTEAFF TGTGCCAACTTCCCGGGACGGCGGAACACTGAAGCTTTCTTT
TRBJ2-1 TRBV6-5 TRBD2 NA CASSYSRGLAYNEQFF TGTGCCAGCAGTTACTCGAGGGGACTAGCGTACAATGAGCAGTTCTTC
TRBJ2-6 TRBV30 NA few CASARQSGANVLTF TGTGCCTCTGCCCGGCAATCCGGGGCCAACGTCCTGACTTTC
TRBJ2-7 TRBV7-4 NA NA CASSPRGLSDEQYF TGTGCCAGCAGCCCTCGAGGCCTAAGCGACGAGCAGTACTTC
TRBJ1-6 TRBV5-1 NA many CASSQESRNSPLHF TGCGCCAGCAGCCAGGAATCTCGGAATTCACCCCTCCACTTT
TRBJ2-2 TRBV29-1 NA NA CSVGGPGGTGELFF TGCAGCGTTGGGGGGCCTGGGGGGACCGGGGAGCTGTTTTTT
TRBJ1-1 TRBV18 NA NA CASSPQNRAEAFF TGTGCCAGCTCACCACAAAACAGGGCTGAAGCTTTCTTT
TRBJ2-5 TRBV4-2 NA few CASSQDGTRGETQYF TGTGCCAGCAGCCAAGATGGGACGAGAGGGGAGACCCAGTACTTC
TRBJ2-1 TRBV3-1 TRBD2 few CASSLIGGGGLHEQFF TGTGCCAGCAGCCTCATCGGCGGGGGGGGCCTCCATGAGCAGTTCTTC
TRBJ2-1 TRBV12-3/TRBV12-4 TRBD1 many CASRPSGGTGIPPLFF TGTGCCAGCCGCCCCTCTGGTGGGACAGGGATCCCCCCTCTCTTCTTC
TRBJ2-5 TRBV18 TRBD1 few CASSPGQGASGRYF TGTGCCAGCTCACCGGGACAGGGGGCTAGCGGGAGATACTTC
TRBJ2-7 TRBV12-3/TRBV12-4 TRBD1 many CASSQAGTGAYEQYF TGTGCCAGCAGTCAGGCTGGGACAGGAGCCTACGAGCAGTACTTC
TRBJ1-3 TRBV12-3/TRBV12-4 TRBD1 few CASSLMGQRRSGNTIYF TGTGCCAGCAGTTTAATGGGACAGAGACGCTCTGGAAACACCATATATTTT
TRBJ1-5 TRBV5-4 NA NA CASSLQGQPQRF TGTGCCAGCAGCTTGCAGGGTCAGCCCCAGCGTTTT
TRBJ2-7 TRBV14 NA NA CASSHLYRSLYEQYF TGTGCCAGCAGCCACCTCTACCGGTCCCTCTACGAGCAGTACTTC
TRBJ2-7 TRBV6-2/TRBV6-3 NA few CASSYFNEQYF TGTGCCAGCAGTTACTTCAACGAGCAGTACTTC
TRBJ1-2 TRBV10-3 NA few CAISDPGLGTPYGYTF TGTGCCATCAGTGACCCAGGACTCGGTACTCCCTATGGCTACACCTTC
TRBJ2-3 TRBV10-3 NA NA CAISRWTDTQYF TGTGCCATCAGTCGATGGACAGATACGCAGTATTTT
TRBJ2-1 TRBV12-3/TRBV12-4 TRBD1 NA CASSYSTGGSEQFF TGTGCCAGCAGCTACTCGACAGGGGGCAGTGAGCAGTTCTTC
TRBJ2-1 TRBV28 NA few CASTSVWEGLGNEQFF TGTGCCAGCACCTCGGTGTGGGAAGGACTCGGGAATGAGCAGTTCTTC
TRBJ2-7 TRBV5-4 TRBD1 few CASSPDRGVYEQYF TGTGCCAGCAGCCCGGACAGGGGTGTCTACGAGCAGTACTTC
TRBJ2-1 TRBV5-1 TRBD1 NA CASSLASYGDRGIFSYNEQFF TGCGCCAGCAGCTTGGCCTCTTACGGGGACAGGGGGATTTTCTCCTACAATGAGCAGTTCTTC